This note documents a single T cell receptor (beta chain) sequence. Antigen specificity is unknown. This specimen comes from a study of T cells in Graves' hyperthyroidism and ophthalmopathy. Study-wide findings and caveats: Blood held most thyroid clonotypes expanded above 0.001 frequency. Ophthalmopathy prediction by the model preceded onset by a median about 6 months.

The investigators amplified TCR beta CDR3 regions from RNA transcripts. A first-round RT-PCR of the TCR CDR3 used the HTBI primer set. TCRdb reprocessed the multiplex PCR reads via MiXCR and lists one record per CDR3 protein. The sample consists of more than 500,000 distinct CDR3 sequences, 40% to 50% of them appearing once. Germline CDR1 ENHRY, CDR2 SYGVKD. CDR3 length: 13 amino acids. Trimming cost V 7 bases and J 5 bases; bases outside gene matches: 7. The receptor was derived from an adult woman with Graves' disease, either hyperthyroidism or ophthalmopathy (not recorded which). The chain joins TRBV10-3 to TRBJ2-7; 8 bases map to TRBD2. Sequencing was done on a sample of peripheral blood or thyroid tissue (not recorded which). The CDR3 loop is CAITGTRGNEQYF. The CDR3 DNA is TGTGCCATCACCGGGACTAGGGGCAACGAGCAGTACTTC.